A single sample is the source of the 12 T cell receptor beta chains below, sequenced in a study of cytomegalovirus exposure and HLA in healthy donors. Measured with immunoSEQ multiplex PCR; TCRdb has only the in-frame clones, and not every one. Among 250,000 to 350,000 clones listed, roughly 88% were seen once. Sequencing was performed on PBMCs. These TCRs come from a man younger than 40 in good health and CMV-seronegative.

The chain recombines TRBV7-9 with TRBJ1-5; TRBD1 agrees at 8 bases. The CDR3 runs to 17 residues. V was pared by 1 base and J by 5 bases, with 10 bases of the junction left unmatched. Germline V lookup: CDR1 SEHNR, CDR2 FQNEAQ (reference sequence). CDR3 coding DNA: TGTGCCAGCAGCTTAGATTCTCGGACAGGGTTCCATCAGCCCCAGCATTTT. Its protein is CASSLDSRTGFHQPQHF.

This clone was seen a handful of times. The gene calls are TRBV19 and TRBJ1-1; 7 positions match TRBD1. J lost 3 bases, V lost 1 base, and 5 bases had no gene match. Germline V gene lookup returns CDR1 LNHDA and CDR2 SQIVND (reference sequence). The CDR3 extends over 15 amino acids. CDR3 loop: CASSIVDREDTEAFF. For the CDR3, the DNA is TGTGCCAGTAGTATAGTTGACAGGGAGGACACTGAAGCTTTCTTT.

This CDR3 reads CSLQTGGTYEQYF. CDR3 nucleotides: TGCAGTCTTCAGACAGGGGGCACCTACGAGCAGTACTTC. The genes are TRBV29-1 and TRBJ2-7; 10 nucleotides align to TRBD1. CDR3 length: 13 amino acids. Germline CDR1 and CDR2: SQVTM and ANQGSEA.

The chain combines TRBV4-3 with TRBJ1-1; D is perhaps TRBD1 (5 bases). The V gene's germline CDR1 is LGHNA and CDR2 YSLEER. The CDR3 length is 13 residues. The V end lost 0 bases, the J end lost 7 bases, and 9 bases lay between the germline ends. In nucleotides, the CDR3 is TGCGCCAGCAGCCAAGAGAGGAGGGGTGAAGCTTTCTTT. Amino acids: CASSQERRGEAFF.

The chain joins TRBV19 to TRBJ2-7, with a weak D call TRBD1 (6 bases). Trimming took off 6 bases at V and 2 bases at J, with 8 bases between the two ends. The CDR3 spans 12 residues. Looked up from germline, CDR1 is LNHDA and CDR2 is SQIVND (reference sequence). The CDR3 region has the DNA TGTGCCAGTAGCGGGACAACCTACGAGCAGTACTTC. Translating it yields CASSGTTYEQYF.

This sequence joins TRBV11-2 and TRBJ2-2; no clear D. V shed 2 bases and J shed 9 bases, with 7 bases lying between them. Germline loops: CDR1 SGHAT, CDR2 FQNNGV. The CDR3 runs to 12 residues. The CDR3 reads CASSLWARELFF. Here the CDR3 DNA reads TGTGCCAGCAGCTTATGGGCAAGGGAGCTGTTTTTT.

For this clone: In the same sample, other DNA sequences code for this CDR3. The CDR3 region has the DNA TGCGCCAGCAGCTTGGGGAGAGAGCAGTACTTC. It yields the protein CASSLGREQYF. The rearrangement uses TRBV5-1 and TRBJ2-7; D remains ambiguous. The ends were cut back, 0 bases at V and 7 bases at J, with 5 bases in the middle. CDR3 length equals 11 residues. CDR1 is SGHRS and CDR2 is YFSETQ in the germline V gene. Drawing the rest from reference TRBV5-1 and TRBJ2-7, the complete variable domain is KAGVTQTPRYLIKTRGQQVTLSCSPISGHRSVSWYQQTPGQGLQFLFEYFSETQRNKGNFPGRFSGRQFSNSRSEMNVSTLELGDSALYLCASSLGREQYFGPGTRLTVT.

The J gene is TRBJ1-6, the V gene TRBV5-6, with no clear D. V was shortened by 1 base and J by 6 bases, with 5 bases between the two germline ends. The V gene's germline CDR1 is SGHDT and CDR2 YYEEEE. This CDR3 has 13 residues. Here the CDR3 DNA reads TGTGCCAGCAGCTTGTTCAGTAATTCACCCCTCCACTTT. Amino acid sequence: CASSLFSNSPLHF.

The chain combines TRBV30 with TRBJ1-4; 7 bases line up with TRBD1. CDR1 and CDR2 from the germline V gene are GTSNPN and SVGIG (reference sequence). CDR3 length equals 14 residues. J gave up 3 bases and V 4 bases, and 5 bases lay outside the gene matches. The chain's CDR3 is CAWNLQGANEKLFF. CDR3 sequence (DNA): TGTGCCTGGAACCTCCAGGGGGCTAATGAAAAACTGTTTTTT.

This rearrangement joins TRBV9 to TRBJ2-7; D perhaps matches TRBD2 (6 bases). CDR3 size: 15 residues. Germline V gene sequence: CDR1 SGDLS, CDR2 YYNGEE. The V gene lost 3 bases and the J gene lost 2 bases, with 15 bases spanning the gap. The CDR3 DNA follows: TGTGCCAGCAGCGCCGGGAGCGGCAGAACCTACGAGCAGTACTTC. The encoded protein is CASSAGSGRTYEQYF.

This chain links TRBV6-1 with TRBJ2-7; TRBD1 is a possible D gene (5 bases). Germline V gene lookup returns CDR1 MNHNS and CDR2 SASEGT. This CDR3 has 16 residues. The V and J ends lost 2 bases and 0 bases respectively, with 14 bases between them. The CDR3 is CASSELDSAFSYEQYF. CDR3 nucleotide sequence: TGTGCCAGCAGTGAACTCGACAGCGCTTTCTCCTACGAGCAGTACTTC.

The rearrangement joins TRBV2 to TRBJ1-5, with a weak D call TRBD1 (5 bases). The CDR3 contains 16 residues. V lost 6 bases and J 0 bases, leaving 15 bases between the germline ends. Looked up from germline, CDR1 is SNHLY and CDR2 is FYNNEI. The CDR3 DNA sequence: TGTGCCAGCAGGGGGGGACGGGCGAATAGCAATCAGCCCCAGCATTTT. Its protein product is CASRGGRANSNQPQHF.